These 9 T cell receptor beta chains came from one sample sequenced in a study of cytotoxic CD8 clonotypes in ibrutinib-treated CLL. Clones were read by immunoSEQ multiplex PCR, and TCRdb kept only the in-frame ones, dropping some. The data show 130,000 or so clones, with 80% to 90% seen just once and roughly 2% held by the top ten. The sample here was PBMCs, taken after 24 months of ibrutinib treatment. The source is a human donor with chronic lymphocytic leukemia.

The chain couples TRBV11-3 to TRBJ1-1; D possibly corresponds to TRBD1 (6 bases). V was clipped by 4 bases and J by 2 bases, with 17 bases between them. CDR1 SGHNT and CDR2 YENEEA come from the germline V gene. The CDR3 contains 16 residues. The CDR3 spells CASSSSWVGANTEAFF. DNA for the CDR3: TGTGCCAGCAGCTCCTCTTGGGTGGGGGCCAACACTGAAGCTTTCTTT.

The chain joins TRBV27 to TRBJ1-5; TRBD1 agrees at 9 bases. CDR1 and CDR2 (germline): MNHEY, SMNVEV (reference sequence). This CDR3 is built from 16 residues. V was pared by 3 bases and J by 3 bases, with 6 bases of the junction left unmatched. The CDR3 sequence is CASSFGTGGNNQPQHF. DNA for the CDR3: TGTGCCAGCAGTTTTGGAACAGGGGGCAACAATCAGCCCCAGCATTTT.

The chain uses TRBV4-3 and TRBJ1-5, with D perhaps matching TRBD1 (5 bases). The V end was cut by 0 bases, the J end by 0 bases, with 18 bases between. The CDR3 covers 19 residues. The germline CDR1 and CDR2 sequences are LGHNA and YSLEER. The CDR3 reads CASSQDVRWGGYSNQPQHF. The CDR3 DNA is TGCGCCAGCAGCCAAGATGTCAGGTGGGGGGGGTATAGCAATCAGCCCCAGCATTTT.

V and J are TRBV18 and TRBJ1-2; 8 bases agree with TRBD1. Germline trimming cut 6 bases from V and 6 bases from J; bases unmatched to any gene: 6. The CDR3 loop spans 13 amino acids. CDR1 is KGHSH, CDR2 LQKENI, per germline. CDR3 nucleotide sequence: TGTGCCAGCTCCCCCACACAGGGGGATGGCTACACCTTC. It yields the protein CASSPTQGDGYTF.

This clone was observed once. The rearrangement joins TRBV6-5 to TRBJ1-1; no clear D. The CDR3 spans 15 residues. The germline CDR1 and CDR2 sequences are MNHEY and SVGAGI. Trimming cost V 0 bases and J 0 bases, with 8 bases left between them. In nucleotides, the CDR3 is TGTGCCAGCAGTTACTCGTCCCAGATGAACACTGAAGCTTTCTTT. This translates into CASSYSSQMNTEAFF.

The CDR3 region is CASSPPGGEQYF. The CDR3 coding sequence is TGTGCCAGCAGCCCCCCAGGAGGCGAGCAGTACTTC. V is TRBV6-6 and J is TRBJ2-7; TRBD2 might be the D (5 bases). Germline CDR1 is MNHNY and CDR2 is SVGAGI (reference sequence). This CDR3 is built from 12 residues. Between the trimmed V and J ends, which lost 6 bases and 6 bases, there was a span of 12 bases.

The chain employs TRBV27 and TRBJ2-7, with 8 bases fitting TRBD1. There are 15 residues in the CDR3. Germline V lookup: CDR1 MNHEY, CDR2 SMNVEV (reference sequence). Trimming removed 5 bases from V and 3 bases from J; junction bases left unmatched: 9. The CDR3 sequence: CASSPQGQALYEQYF. The CDR3 bases are TGTGCCAGCAGTCCCCAGGGACAGGCACTCTACGAGCAGTACTTC.

This chain connects TRBV7-2 to TRBJ1-2; possibly TRBD1 for D (5 bases). Germline CDR1 SGHTA, CDR2 FQGNSA. Trimming left V 5 bases short and J 4 bases short, with 17 bases between. The CDR3 sequence is 15 residues long. In DNA form, the CDR3 reads TGTGCCAGCAGCGTTCGGACATCCGCTAGCTATGGCTACACCTTC. Encoded protein: CASSVRTSASYGYTF.

This chain connects TRBV5-1 to TRBJ2-1; D ambiguous. V lost 0 bases and J 7 bases, leaving 14 bases between the germline ends. The germline V gene encodes CDR1 SGHRS and CDR2 YFSETQ. CDR3 length: 15 residues. CDR3 sequence reads: CASSLDSSWGNEQFF. The CDR3 DNA follows: TGCGCCAGCAGCTTGGACTCATCTTGGGGAAATGAGCAGTTCTTC.